The 10 T cell receptor beta chains below all came from one sample that was sequenced in a study of cytomegalovirus exposure and HLA in healthy donors. The PCR used 60 Vbeta and 13 Jbeta primers. The repertoire was sequenced with immunoSEQ multiplex PCR; TCRdb's copy has only in-frame clones and lacks some. The sample carries more than 90,000 clones, approximately 75% recorded once. The sequenced sample was PBMCs. These TCRs come from a man between 45 and 60 years old in good health and CMV-seropositive.

This clone was seen a handful of times. Written as DNA, the CDR3 is TGTGCCAGTAGTAAAGGGGACTTAGGAGGTGAAAAACTGTTTTTT. It yields the protein CASSKGDLGGEKLFF. The chain combines TRBV19 with TRBJ1-4, with a weak D call TRBD1 (5 bases). Germline CDR1 and CDR2: LNHDA and SQIVND (reference sequence). The CDR3 runs to 15 residues. Trimming took 4 bases from V and 7 from J, leaving 16 bases between them. Full variable domain (rest looked up from reference TRBV19 and TRBJ1-4): DGGITQSPKYLFRKEGQNVTLSCEQNLNHDAMYWYRQDPGQGLRLIYYSQIVNDFQKGDIAEGYSVSREKKESFPLTVTSAQKNPTAFYLCASSKGDLGGEKLFFGSGTQLSVL.

The chain carries TRBV27 and TRBJ2-7, with a tentative D call TRBD1 (6 bases). This CDR3 has 14 residues. Per the germline V gene, CDR1 is MNHEY and CDR2 is SMNVEV (reference sequence). V was trimmed by 2 bases and J by 1 base, leaving 9 bases between them. The CDR3 loop is CASSLQGKSYEQYF. The DNA for the CDR3 is TGTGCCAGCAGTTTACAGGGGAAATCCTACGAGCAGTACTTC.

The chain is built from TRBV5-4 and TRBJ1-2; D ambiguous. Germline lookup yields CDR1 SGHNT and CDR2 YYREEE (reference sequence). V gave up 5 bases and J gave up 0 bases, with 8 bases separating them. The CDR3 is made up of 13 amino acids. CDR3 sequence (DNA): TGTGCCAGCAGTTACAGAGCTAACTATGGCTACACCTTC. The encoded protein is CASSYRANYGYTF.

The chain links TRBV7-2 to TRBJ1-2, with 9 nucleotides matching TRBD1. The CDR3 length is 13 residues. Germline CDR1 reads SGHTA; CDR2 reads FQGNSA. V dropped 6 bases and J dropped 6; count of bases not matched to a gene: 5. This CDR3 reads CASSPQGANGYTF. The CDR3 nucleotides read TGTGCCAGCAGTCCACAGGGGGCAAATGGCTACACCTTC.

This chain links TRBV6-1 with TRBJ1-2; 9 bases match TRBD1. Per germline, CDR1 MNHNS and CDR2 SASEGT. This CDR3 is 14 amino acids long. Germline trimming cut 2 bases from V and 8 bases from J; bases unmatched to any gene: 6. Here the CDR3 reads CASSETTGGNGYTF. The CDR3 bases are TGTGCCAGCAGTGAAACGACAGGGGGTAACGGCTACACCTTC.

This clone was recorded once. This chain links TRBV5-6 with TRBJ2-5; 12 bases line up with TRBD2. The J call could be wrong; TRBJ2-7 is a better fit for the DNA end. The length of the CDR3 is 15 residues. Germline V gene lookup returns CDR1 SGHDT and CDR2 YYEEEE. The CDR3 DNA reads TGTGCCAGCAGCGACACTAGCGGGAGGCTCTACGAGCAGTACTTC. Translating it yields CASSDTSGRLYEQYF.

The chain couples TRBV7-2 to TRBJ2-4; 8 bases are shared with TRBD2. The germline V gene has CDR1 SGHTA and CDR2 FQGNSA. V lost 7 bases, J lost 9 bases, and 2 bases stayed unmatched. The CDR3 has 11 amino acids. The CDR3 DNA reads as TGTGCCAGCACCGGGGGGGCCATTCAGTACTTC. It is translated as CASTGGAIQYF.

V is TRBV4-2 and J is TRBJ1-4, with 7 bases lining up with TRBD1. With 4 bases clipped from V and 2 bases from J, the junction kept 4 bases outside the gene matches. The germline V gene encodes CDR1 LGHNA and CDR2 YNFKEQ. This CDR3 is 15 amino acids long. The CDR3 region is CASSLGTVTNEKLFF. The CDR3 coding sequence is TGTGCCAGCAGCCTCGGGACAGTTACTAATGAAAAACTGTTTTTT.

This chain uses TRBV9 with TRBJ1-4; TRBD1 matches at 8 bases. The CDR3 is 15 amino acids. The V gene end was trimmed by 0 bases and the J gene end by 6 bases; junction bases not matched to a gene: 4. CDR1 is SGDLS, CDR2 YYNGEE, per germline. CDR3 sequence reads: CASSVGGRGHEKLFF. The CDR3 DNA follows: TGTGCCAGCAGCGTAGGAGGCAGGGGGCATGAAAAACTGTTTTTT.

The V gene is TRBV27, the J gene TRBJ1-6; possibly TRBD1 for D (6 bases). Trimming removed 3 bases from V and 5 bases from J, with 11 bases in between. CDR1 and CDR2 (germline): MNHEY, SMNVEV (reference sequence). This CDR3 is 15 amino acids long. The CDR3 nucleotides read TGTGCCAGCAGTTTGAGACAGGTCAATAATTCACCCCTCCACTTT. It yields the protein CASSLRQVNNSPLHF.